What follows are 20 T cell receptor beta chains derived from one specimen sequenced in a study of cytomegalovirus exposure and HLA in healthy donors. PCR used 60 Vbeta primers and 13 Jbeta primers. Repertoires were generated with immunoSEQ multiplex PCR, while TCRdb's copy carries only in-frame clones and drops some. The sample contains about 130,000 clones, approximately 83% of which appear only once. Sequencing was carried out using PBMCs. Receptors were obtained from a girl aged 2-10 years in good health and CMV-seronegative.

V gene TRBV2 combines with J gene TRBJ2-1, with 11 nucleotides matching TRBD2. The CDR3 consists of 15 residues. The germline V gene encodes CDR1 SNHLY and CDR2 FYNNEI. V was pared by 5 bases and J by 7 bases, with 7 bases of the junction left unmatched. The CDR3 protein is CASSKVAGGVNEQFF. The CDR3 DNA reads as TGTGCCAGCAGTAAAGTAGCGGGAGGGGTGAATGAGCAGTTCTTC.

The chain is built from TRBV28 and TRBJ1-2; the D is unclear. Germline-derived CDR1 and CDR2 are MDHEN and SYDVKM. With 7 bases removed from V and 4 bases from J, the gap between germline ends came to 13 bases. This CDR3 region has 13 residues. The DNA for the CDR3 is TGTGCCAGCAAGACGGGGTGGCTCTATGGCTACACCTTC. Translation: CASKTGWLYGYTF.

The CDR3 DNA follows: TGTGCCACCAGCAGAGATCCCCTTGGGGACAGGGGGGGCTACGAGCAGTACTTC. Protein product: CATSRDPLGDRGGYEQYF. The chain joins TRBV15 to TRBJ2-7; 11 nucleotides line up with TRBD1. CDR1 LNHNV and CDR2 YYDKDF come from the germline V gene (reference sequence). This CDR3 contains 18 residues. Unmatched junction bases numbered 10, after V lost 0 bases and J lost 3 bases.

This clone has a single count. One end of the junction is discordant with germline, which a read error may explain. The chain uses TRBV7-7 and TRBJ2-7; D possibly corresponds to TRBD2 (5 bases). The CDR3 contains 13 residues. Germline values: CDR1 SSHAT, CDR2 FNYEAQ (reference sequence). CDR3 nucleotide sequence: TGTGCTAGCAGCTTAGGTACTAGAGGCGAGCAGTACTTC. It codes for CASSLGTRGEQYF. The full variable domain, its missing parts supplied by reference TRBV7-7 and TRBJ2-7, is GAGVSQSPRYKVTKRGQDVTLRCDPISSHATLYWYQQALGQGPEFLTYFNYEAQPDKSGLPSDRFSAERPEGSISTLTIQRTEQRDSAMYRCASSLGTRGEQYFGPGTRLTVT.

This chain links TRBV2 with TRBJ2-2; 11 bases are a match to TRBD2. The CDR3 contains 15 residues. CDR1 is SNHLY, CDR2 FYNNEI, per germline. V lost 7 bases, J lost 6 bases, and 7 bases stayed unmatched. CDR3 loop: CASTAGLAGAGELFF. CDR3 bases: TGTGCCAGCACCGCAGGACTAGCGGGCGCCGGGGAGCTGTTTTTT.

V usage is TRBV7-9 and J usage is TRBJ2-1, with 9 bases that match TRBD1. The CDR3 runs 16 residues. Germline CDR1 and CDR2: SEHNR and FQNEAQ (reference sequence). The V segment lost 5 bases and the J segment 6 bases; nucleotides outside the gene matches: 11. The CDR3 is CASSGDRVPAGNEQFF. The CDR3, as DNA: TGTGCCAGCAGCGGGGACAGGGTCCCTGCAGGCAATGAGCAGTTCTTC.

This clone appeared a few times. V is TRBV7-8 and J is TRBJ1-1, with 7 nucleotides matching TRBD1. CDR1 and CDR2 from the germline V gene are SGHVS and FQNEAQ. The ends lost 3 bases at V and 11 bases at J; junction bases unmatched: 9. The CDR3 has 13 amino acids. Here the CDR3 DNA reads TGTGCCAGCAGCTTTACAGGGGACCCCGTCGCTTTCTTT. Translating it yields CASSFTGDPVAFF.

This chain joins TRBV6-1 and TRBJ1-5; D call uncertain. The germline V gene encodes CDR1 MNHNS and CDR2 SASEGT. The CDR3 is made up of 14 amino acids. V dropped 0 bases and J dropped 5 bases, with 8 bases sitting between them. Here the CDR3 DNA reads TGTGCCAGCAGTGAAGCGGGCTGGTATCAGCCCCAGCATTTT. Protein: CASSEAGWYQPQHF.

The sample holds a few counts of this clone. The V gene is TRBV5-4, the J gene TRBJ2-1; D perhaps matches TRBD2 (6 bases). The CDR3 consists of 13 residues. Trimming removed 1 base at V and 7 bases at J, with 9 bases between. Germline CDR1 reads SGHNT; CDR2 reads YYREEE (reference sequence). The CDR3 DNA sequence: TGTGCCAGCAGCTTGTCAGGAGGGAATGAGCAGTTCTTC. This encodes CASSLSGGNEQFF.

This chain connects TRBV30 to TRBJ2-5; 9 bases map to TRBD2. Germline lookup yields CDR1 GTSNPN and CDR2 SVGIG (reference sequence). The CDR3 is 15 residues long. Losses at the gene ends were 5 bases for V and 4 bases for J; bases not matched to a gene: 11. The CDR3 reads CAWDLGAGGRETQYF. Written as DNA, the CDR3 is TGTGCCTGGGACCTTGGGGCGGGGGGGCGAGAGACCCAGTACTTC.

This clone has more than one count but fewer than ten. The chain links TRBV6-1 to TRBJ2-7; a possible D gene is TRBD1 (7 bases). This CDR3 spans 14 amino acids. The V and J ends lost 6 bases and 4 bases respectively, with 16 bases between them. Germline CDR1 is MNHNS and CDR2 is SASEGT. CDR3 sequence: CASSGRGGAYEQYF. The CDR3 DNA is TGTGCCAGCAGCGGGAGAGGGGGCGCGTACGAGCAGTACTTC.

The chain is built from TRBV27 and TRBJ1-1; the D gene is possibly TRBD1 (6 bases). The CDR3 is 14 amino acids. Looked up from germline, CDR1 is MNHEY and CDR2 is SMNVEV (reference sequence). With 0 bases removed from V and 4 bases from J, the gap between germline ends came to 9 bases. The CDR3 DNA follows: TGTGCCAGCAGTTTATCGCCAGGGGTCACTGAAGCTTTCTTT. This codes for CASSLSPGVTEAFF.

The chain carries TRBV7-2 and TRBJ2-1; a possible D gene is TRBD1 (6 bases). Germline V lookup: CDR1 SGHTA, CDR2 FQGNSA. Trimming took 4 bases from V and 4 from J, leaving 8 bases between them. The CDR3 has 13 residues. The CDR3, as DNA: TGTGCCAGCAGCTCACAGGGTTACAATGAGCAGTTCTTC. It specifies CASSSQGYNEQFF.

The V gene is TRBV4-1, the J gene TRBJ1-4; D is uncertain. The germline V and J ends were trimmed by 3 bases and 6 bases, with 8 bases remaining between them. In germline, CDR1 is MGHRA, CDR2 YSYEKL. CDR3 length: 13 amino acids. The CDR3 region has the DNA TGCGCCAGCAGCCAGGGCGCAGATGAAAAACTGTTTTTT. This sequence encodes CASSQGADEKLFF.

This clone was seen just once. V is TRBV2 and J is TRBJ2-7; 9 bases map to TRBD1. Germline assignment: CDR1 SNHLY and CDR2 FYNNEI. The CDR3 length is 17 residues. Germline trimming cut 6 bases from V and 0 bases from J; bases unmatched to any gene: 12. CDR3 sequence (DNA): TGTGCCAGCAGGGAACCAAGAGGGACAGGGTCCTCCTACGAGCAGTACTTC. This sequence encodes CASREPRGTGSSYEQYF.

The V and J genes are TRBV27 and TRBJ2-5; D may be TRBD2 (5 bases). The germline V gene has CDR1 MNHEY and CDR2 SMNVEV (reference sequence). The CDR3 spans 14 residues. V was pared by 6 bases and J by 1 base, with 12 bases between. CDR3 region: CASRNLGVQETQYF. CDR3 DNA: TGTGCCAGCAGGAACCTCGGGGTCCAAGAGACCCAGTACTTC.

This chain joins TRBV4-1 and TRBJ2-7; 9 bases line up with TRBD1. With V trimmed by 2 bases and J by 4 bases, 9 bases remained unmatched. Germline lookup yields CDR1 MGHRA and CDR2 YSYEKL. This CDR3 is 16 amino acids long. CDR3 DNA: TGCGCCAGCAGCCAAATGGGGACAGGGTCCCGATACGAGCAGTACTTC. As protein: CASSQMGTGSRYEQYF.

The chain carries TRBV6-6 and TRBJ2-1, with D perhaps matching TRBD2 (6 bases). The CDR3 totals 13 residues. The V gene's germline CDR1 is MNHNY and CDR2 SVGAGI (reference sequence). Deletions cut 2 bases from V and 5 bases from J, with 7 bases between. In nucleotides, the CDR3 is TGTGCCAGCAGTTACCGGAGGGACAATGAGCAGTTCTTC. Protein product: CASSYRRDNEQFF.

This clone was detected only once. The chain employs TRBV29-1 and TRBJ1-2, with D tentatively TRBD1 (5 bases). The V gene's germline CDR1 is SQVTM and CDR2 ANQGSEA. Trimming shortened V by 4 bases and J by 3 bases, and 9 bases separated the two germline ends. The CDR3 is 12 amino acids. The CDR3 protein is CSVVWGDYGYTF. DNA of the CDR3: TGCAGCGTTGTGTGGGGGGACTATGGCTACACCTTC.

Details on this clone: This sample also contains other DNA sequences that code for the same CDR3. V is TRBV9 and J is TRBJ1-1, with D perhaps TRBD1 (5 bases). Trimming removed 0 bases from V and 1 base from J, with 7 bases in between. This CDR3 contains 14 residues. CDR1 is SGDLS and CDR2 is YYNGEE in the germline V gene. This CDR3 reads CASSVDRTNTEAFF. As DNA, the CDR3 is TGTGCCAGCAGCGTAGACAGGACGAACACTGAAGCTTTCTTT. Full variable domain (remainder filled in from reference TRBV9 and TRBJ1-1): DSGVTQTPKHLITATGQRVTLRCSPRSGDLSVYWYQQSLDQGLQFLIQYYNGEERAKGNILERFSAQQFPDLHSELNLSSLELGDSALYFCASSVDRTNTEAFFGQGTRLTVV.